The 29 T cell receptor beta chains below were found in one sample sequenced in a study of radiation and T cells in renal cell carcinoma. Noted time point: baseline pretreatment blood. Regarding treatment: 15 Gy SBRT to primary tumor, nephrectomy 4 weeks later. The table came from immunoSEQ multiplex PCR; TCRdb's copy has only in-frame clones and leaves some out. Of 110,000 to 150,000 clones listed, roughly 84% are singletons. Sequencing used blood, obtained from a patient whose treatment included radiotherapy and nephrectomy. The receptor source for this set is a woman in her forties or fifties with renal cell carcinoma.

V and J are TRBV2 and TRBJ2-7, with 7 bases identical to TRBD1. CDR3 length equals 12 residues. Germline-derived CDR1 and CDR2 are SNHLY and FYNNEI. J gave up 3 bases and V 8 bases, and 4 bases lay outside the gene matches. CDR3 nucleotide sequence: TGTGCCAGCGGCCGGACAGGCTACGAGCAGTACTTC. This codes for CASGRTGYEQYF.

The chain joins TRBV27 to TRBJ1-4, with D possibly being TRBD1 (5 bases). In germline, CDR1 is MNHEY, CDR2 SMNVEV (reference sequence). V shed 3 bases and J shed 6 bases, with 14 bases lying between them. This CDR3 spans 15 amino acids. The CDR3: CASSFLQGKDEKLFF. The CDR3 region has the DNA TGTGCCAGCAGTTTTCTCCAGGGTAAGGATGAAAAACTGTTTTTT. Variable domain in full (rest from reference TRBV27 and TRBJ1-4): EAQVTQNPRYLITVTGKKLTVTCSQNMNHEYMSWYRQDPGLGLRQIYYSMNVEVTDKGDVPEGYKVSRKEKRNFPLILESPSPNQTSLYFCASSFLQGKDEKLFFGSGTQLSVL.

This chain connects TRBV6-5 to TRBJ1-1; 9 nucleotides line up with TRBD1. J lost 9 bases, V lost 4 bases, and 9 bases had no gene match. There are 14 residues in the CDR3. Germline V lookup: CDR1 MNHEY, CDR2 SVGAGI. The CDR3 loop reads CASSSGQGTMQAFF. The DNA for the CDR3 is TGTGCCAGCAGTTCCGGACAGGGGACTATGCAAGCTTTCTTT.

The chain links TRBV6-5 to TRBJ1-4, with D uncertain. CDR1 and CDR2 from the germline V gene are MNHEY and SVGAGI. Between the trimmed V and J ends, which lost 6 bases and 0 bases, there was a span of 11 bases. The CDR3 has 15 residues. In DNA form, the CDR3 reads TGTGCCAGCAGCCCCCAGGTTGCAACTAATGAAAAACTGTTTTTT. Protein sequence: CASSPQVATNEKLFF.

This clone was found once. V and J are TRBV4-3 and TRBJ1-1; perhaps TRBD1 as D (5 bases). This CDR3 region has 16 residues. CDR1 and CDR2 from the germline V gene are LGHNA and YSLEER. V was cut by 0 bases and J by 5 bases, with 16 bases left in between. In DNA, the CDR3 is TGCGCCAGCAGCCAAGATGACAGCCCCGTGAGGACTGAAGCTTTCTTT. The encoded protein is CASSQDDSPVRTEAFF.

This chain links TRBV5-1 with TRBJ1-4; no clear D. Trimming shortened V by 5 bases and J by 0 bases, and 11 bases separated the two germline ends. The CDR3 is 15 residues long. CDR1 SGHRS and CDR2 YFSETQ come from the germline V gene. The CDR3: CASSWGPSTNEKLFF. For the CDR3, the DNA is TGCGCCAGCAGTTGGGGTCCATCAACTAATGAAAAACTGTTTTTT.

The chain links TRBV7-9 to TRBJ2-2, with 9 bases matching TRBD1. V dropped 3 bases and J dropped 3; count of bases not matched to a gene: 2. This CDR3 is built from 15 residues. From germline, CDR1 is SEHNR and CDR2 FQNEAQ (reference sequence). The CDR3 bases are TGTGCCAGCAGCTTTCGGGACAGGGACACCGGGGAGCTGTTTTTT. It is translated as CASSFRDRDTGELFF.

The CDR3, as DNA: TGTGCCAGCAGTGTGGGACAGCATGAGGGGGAGACCCAGTACTTC. Its protein is CASSVGQHEGETQYF. The V and J genes are TRBV2 and TRBJ2-5; 7 bases line up with TRBD1. Germline CDR1 reads SNHLY; CDR2 reads FYNNEI. After removal of 4 bases from V and 5 bases from J, the junction contained 10 bases not matched to a gene. The CDR3 runs to 15 residues.

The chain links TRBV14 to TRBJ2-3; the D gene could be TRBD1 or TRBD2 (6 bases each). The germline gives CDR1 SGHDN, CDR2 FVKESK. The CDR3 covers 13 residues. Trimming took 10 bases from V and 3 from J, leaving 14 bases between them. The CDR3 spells CATTRGATDTQYF. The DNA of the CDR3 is TGTGCCACTACAAGGGGGGCTACAGATACGCAGTATTTT.

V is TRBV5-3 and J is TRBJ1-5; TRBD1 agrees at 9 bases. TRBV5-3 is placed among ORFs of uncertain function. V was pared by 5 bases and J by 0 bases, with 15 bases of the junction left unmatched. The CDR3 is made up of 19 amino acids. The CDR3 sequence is CARSSCKGQGLYSNQPQHF. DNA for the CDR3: TGTGCCAGAAGTTCCTGTAAGGGACAGGGTCTTTATAGCAATCAGCCCCAGCATTTT.

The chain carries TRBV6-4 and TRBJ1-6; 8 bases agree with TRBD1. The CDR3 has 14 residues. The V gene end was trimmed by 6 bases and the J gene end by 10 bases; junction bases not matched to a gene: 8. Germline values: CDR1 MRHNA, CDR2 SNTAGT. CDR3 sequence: CASRATGGGSPLHF. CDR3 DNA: TGTGCCAGCAGGGCTACAGGGGGAGGATCACCCCTCCACTTT.

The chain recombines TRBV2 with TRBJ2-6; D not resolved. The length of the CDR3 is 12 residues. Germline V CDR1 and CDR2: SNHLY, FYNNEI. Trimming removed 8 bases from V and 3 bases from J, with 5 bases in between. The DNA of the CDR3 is TGTGCCAGCCTCTTTGGGGCCAACGTCCTGACTTTC. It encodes CASLFGANVLTF.

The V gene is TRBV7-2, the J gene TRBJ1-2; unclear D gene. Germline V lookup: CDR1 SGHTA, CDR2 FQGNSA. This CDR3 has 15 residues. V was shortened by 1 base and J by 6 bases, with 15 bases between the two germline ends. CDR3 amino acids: CASSLVVNSRNGYTF. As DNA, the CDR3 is TGTGCCAGCAGCTTAGTTGTCAACTCTCGTAATGGCTACACCTTC. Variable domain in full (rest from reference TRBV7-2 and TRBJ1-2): GAGVSQSPSNKVTEKGKDVELRCDPISGHTALYWYRQSLGQGLEFLIYFQGNSAPDKSGLPSDRFSAERTGGSVSTLTIQRTQQEDSAVYLCASSLVVNSRNGYTFGSGTRLTVV.

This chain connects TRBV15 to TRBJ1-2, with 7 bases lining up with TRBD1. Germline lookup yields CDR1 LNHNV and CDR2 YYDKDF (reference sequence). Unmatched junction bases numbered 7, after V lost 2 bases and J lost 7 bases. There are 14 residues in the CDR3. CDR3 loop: CATSRFSGGAGYTF. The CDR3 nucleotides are TGTGCCACCAGCAGATTCTCAGGGGGAGCTGGCTACACCTTC.

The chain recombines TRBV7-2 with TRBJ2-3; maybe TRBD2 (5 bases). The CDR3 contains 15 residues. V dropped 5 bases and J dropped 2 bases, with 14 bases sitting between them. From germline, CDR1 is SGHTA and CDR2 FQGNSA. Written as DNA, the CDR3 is TGTGCCAGCAGCCCGGGGAGTTTTTCCACAGATACGCAGTATTTT. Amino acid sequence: CASSPGSFSTDTQYF.

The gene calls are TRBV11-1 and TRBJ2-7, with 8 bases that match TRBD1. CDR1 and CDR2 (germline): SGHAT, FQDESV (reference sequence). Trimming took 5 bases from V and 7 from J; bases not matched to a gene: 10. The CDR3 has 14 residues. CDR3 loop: CASSDRGDRGEQYF. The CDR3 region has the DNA TGTGCCAGCAGCGACAGGGGTGATCGGGGAGAGCAGTACTTC.

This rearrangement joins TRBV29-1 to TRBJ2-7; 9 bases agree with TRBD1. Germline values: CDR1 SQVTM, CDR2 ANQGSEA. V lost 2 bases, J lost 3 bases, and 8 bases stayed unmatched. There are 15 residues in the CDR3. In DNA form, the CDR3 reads TGCAGCGTTGAAACCGGACAGGGGTCCGACTACGAGCAGTACTTC. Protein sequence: CSVETGQGSDYEQYF.

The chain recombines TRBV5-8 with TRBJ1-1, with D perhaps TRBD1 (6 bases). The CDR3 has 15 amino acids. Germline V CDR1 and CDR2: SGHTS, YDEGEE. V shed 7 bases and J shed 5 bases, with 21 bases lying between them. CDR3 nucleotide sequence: TGTGCCAGCCCCCCCGGCCGGGGGGCGGCTACTGAAGCTTTCTTT. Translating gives CASPPGRGAATEAFF.

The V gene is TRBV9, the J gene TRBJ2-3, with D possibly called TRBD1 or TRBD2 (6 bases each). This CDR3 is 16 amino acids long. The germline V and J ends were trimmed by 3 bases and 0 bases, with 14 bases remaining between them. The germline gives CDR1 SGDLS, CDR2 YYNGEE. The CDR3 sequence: CASSAMGAGSTDTQYF. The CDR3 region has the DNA TGTGCCAGCAGCGCCATGGGGGCGGGGAGCACAGATACGCAGTATTTT.

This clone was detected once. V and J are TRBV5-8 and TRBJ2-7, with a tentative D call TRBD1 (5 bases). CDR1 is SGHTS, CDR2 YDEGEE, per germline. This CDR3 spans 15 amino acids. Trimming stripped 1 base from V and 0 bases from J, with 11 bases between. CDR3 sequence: CASSLWQGPSYEQYF. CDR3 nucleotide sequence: TGTGCCAGCAGCTTGTGGCAGGGTCCCTCCTACGAGCAGTACTTC.

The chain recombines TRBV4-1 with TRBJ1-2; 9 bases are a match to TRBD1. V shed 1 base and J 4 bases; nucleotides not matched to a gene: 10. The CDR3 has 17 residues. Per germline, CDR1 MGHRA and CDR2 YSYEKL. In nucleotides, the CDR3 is TGCGCCAGCAGCCAAGGGGACTGGGACAGGGCTGTCTATGGCTACACCTTC. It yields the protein CASSQGDWDRAVYGYTF.

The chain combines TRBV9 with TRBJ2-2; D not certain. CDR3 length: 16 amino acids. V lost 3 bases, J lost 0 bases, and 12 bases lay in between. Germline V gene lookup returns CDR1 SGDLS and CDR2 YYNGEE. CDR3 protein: CASSASAAANTGELFF. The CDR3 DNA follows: TGTGCCAGCAGCGCGTCGGCGGCTGCGAACACCGGGGAGCTGTTTTTT.

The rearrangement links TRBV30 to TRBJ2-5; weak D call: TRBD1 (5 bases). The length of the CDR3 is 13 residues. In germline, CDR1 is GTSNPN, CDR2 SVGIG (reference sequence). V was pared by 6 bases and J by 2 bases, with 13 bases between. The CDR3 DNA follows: TGTGCCTGCTCAACAGGATCACAAGAGACCCAGTACTTC. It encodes CACSTGSQETQYF.

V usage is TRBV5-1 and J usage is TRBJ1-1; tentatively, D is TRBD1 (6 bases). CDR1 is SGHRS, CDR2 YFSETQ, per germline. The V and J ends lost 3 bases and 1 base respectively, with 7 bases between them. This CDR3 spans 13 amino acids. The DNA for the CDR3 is TGCGCCAGCAGCTCGACAGGGAACACTGAAGCTTTCTTT. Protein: CASSSTGNTEAFF. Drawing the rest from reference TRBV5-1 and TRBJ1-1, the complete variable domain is KAGVTQTPRYLIKTRGQQVTLSCSPISGHRSVSWYQQTPGQGLQFLFEYFSETQRNKGNFPGRFSGRQFSNSRSEMNVSTLELGDSALYLCASSSTGNTEAFFGQGTRLTVV.

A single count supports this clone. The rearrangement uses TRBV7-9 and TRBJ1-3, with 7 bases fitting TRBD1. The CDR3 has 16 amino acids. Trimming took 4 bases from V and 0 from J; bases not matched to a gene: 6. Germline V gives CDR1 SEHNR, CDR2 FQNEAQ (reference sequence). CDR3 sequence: CASSSSGGPSGNTIYF. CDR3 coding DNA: TGTGCCAGCAGCTCTTCAGGGGGACCCTCTGGAAACACCATATATTTT.

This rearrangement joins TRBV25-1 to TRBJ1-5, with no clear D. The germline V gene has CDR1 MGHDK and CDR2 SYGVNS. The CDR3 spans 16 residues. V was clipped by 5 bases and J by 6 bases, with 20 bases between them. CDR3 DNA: TGTGCCAGCAGTCCCTCGGGCCTCACGTTGAGTCAGCCCCAGCATTTT. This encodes CASSPSGLTLSQPQHF.

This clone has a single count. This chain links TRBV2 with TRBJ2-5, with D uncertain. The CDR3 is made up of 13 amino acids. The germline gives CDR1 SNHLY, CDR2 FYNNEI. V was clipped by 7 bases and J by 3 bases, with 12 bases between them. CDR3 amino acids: CASTVVLKETQYF. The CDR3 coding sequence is TGTGCCAGCACGGTCGTTTTGAAAGAGACCCAGTACTTC.

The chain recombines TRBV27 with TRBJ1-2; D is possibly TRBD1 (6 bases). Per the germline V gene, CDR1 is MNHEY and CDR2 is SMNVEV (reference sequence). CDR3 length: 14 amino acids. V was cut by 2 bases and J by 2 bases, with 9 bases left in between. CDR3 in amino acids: CASSLTGLNYGYTF. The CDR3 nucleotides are TGTGCCAGCAGTTTAACAGGGCTCAACTATGGCTACACCTTC.

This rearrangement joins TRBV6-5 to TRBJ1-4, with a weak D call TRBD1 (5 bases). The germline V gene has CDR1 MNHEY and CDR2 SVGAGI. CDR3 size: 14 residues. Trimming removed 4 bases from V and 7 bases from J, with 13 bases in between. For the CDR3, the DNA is TGTGCCAGCAGTTTCGACCAGGGAAGTGAAAAACTGTTTTTT. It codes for CASSFDQGSEKLFF.